Following are 23 T cell receptor beta chains from one sample sequenced in a study of cytomegalovirus exposure and HLA in healthy donors. Both 60 Vbeta primers and 13 Jbeta primers went into the PCR. Only in-frame clones appear in the TCRdb table, and some are missing; sequencing was by immunoSEQ multiplex PCR. This table has about 85,000 clones, roughly 80% appearing once. Sequencing input: PBMCs. These TCRs come from a man in his fifties or sixties in good health and CMV-seropositive.

This clone showed up just once. The chain couples TRBV6-5 to TRBJ1-1, with no clear D. In germline, CDR1 is MNHEY, CDR2 SVGAGI. V gave up 2 bases and J gave up 11 bases, with 15 bases separating them. The CDR3 runs 13 residues. This CDR3 reads CASSYEAGLAAFF. The CDR3, as DNA: TGTGCCAGCAGTTACGAGGCGGGTCTTGCGGCTTTCTTT.

This chain uses TRBV19 with TRBJ1-6; D is unclear. Trimming left V 6 bases short and J 7 bases short, with 10 bases between. Germline V CDR1 and CDR2: LNHDA, SQIVND (reference sequence). This CDR3 comprises 13 residues. CDR3 nucleotides: TGTGCCAGTAGGCTGGCAGCGAATTCACCCCTCCACTTT. This sequence encodes CASRLAANSPLHF.

V gene TRBV12-1 combines with J gene TRBJ1-1; no DNA check was done on the table's D call, TRBD1. TRBV12-1 is given as a pseudogene. The CDR3 contains 17 residues. The CDR3 DNA reads TGTGCCAGCAGCTTTGGTCGTGGGCGTCTCATGAACACTGAAGCTTTCTTT. It codes for CASSFGRGRLMNTEAFF.

The rearrangement uses TRBV29-1 and TRBJ2-5; possibly TRBD1 for D (6 bases). The CDR3 extends over 14 amino acids. Germline V lookup: CDR1 SQVTM, CDR2 ANQGSEA. Trimming stripped 4 bases from V and 2 bases from J, with 14 bases between. CDR3 loop: CSVVFWGQQETQYF. CDR3 coding DNA: TGCAGCGTTGTATTTTGGGGGCAGCAAGAGACCCAGTACTTC.

This chain connects TRBV7-9 to TRBJ2-5, with 8 bases lining up with TRBD2. Germline CDR1 is SEHNR and CDR2 is FQNEAQ (reference sequence). With 3 bases clipped from V and 5 bases from J, the junction kept 8 bases outside the gene matches. This CDR3 is 15 amino acids long. The CDR3 nucleotides read TGTGCCAGCAGCTTCCTTAGCGGGGCCTGGGAGACCCAGTACTTC. Its translation: CASSFLSGAWETQYF.

In nucleotides, the CDR3 is TGTGCCAGCAGCTCGACCGGGACAGGGTCGTGGAATGAAAAACTGTTTTTT. Its translation: CASSSTGTGSWNEKLFF. The chain carries TRBV7-9 and TRBJ1-4, with TRBD1 matching over 9 bases. Germline CDR1 reads SEHNR; CDR2 reads FQNEAQ (reference sequence). The junction had 11 bases not matched to a gene; V was cut back by 4 bases and J by 5 bases. The CDR3 is made up of 17 amino acids.

The CDR3 DNA sequence: TGTGCCAGTAATAATAAGGACAGGCGGTATGGCTACACCTTC. It is translated as CASNNKDRRYGYTF. J is TRBJ1-2 and V is TRBV19; 7 nucleotides line up with TRBD1. Unmatched junction bases numbered 10, after V lost 7 bases and J lost 5 bases. Germline V gene data show CDR1 as LNHDA and CDR2 as SQIVND (reference sequence). This CDR3 is 14 amino acids long.

The chain is built from TRBV6-1 and TRBJ2-3; TRBD1 aligns across 7 bases. The germline gives CDR1 MNHNS, CDR2 SASEGT. This CDR3 comprises 15 residues. J lost 7 bases, V lost 4 bases, and 11 bases had no gene match. CDR3 protein: CASSGKGAYDNTQYF. CDR3 coding DNA: TGTGCCAGCAGTGGTAAGGGGGCCTACGATAATACGCAGTATTTT.

This chain joins TRBV7-9 and TRBJ2-7; unclear D gene. The CDR3 length is 14 residues. Germline assignment: CDR1 SEHNR and CDR2 FQNEAQ (reference sequence). Deletions cut 0 bases from V and 3 bases from J, with 9 bases between. The CDR3, as DNA: TGTGCCAGCAGCTTAGCGCTACAGAACTACGAGCAGTACTTC. It encodes CASSLALQNYEQYF.

This clone was counted once. The chain joins TRBV7-3 to TRBJ2-1, with a possible D match to TRBD2 (6 bases). The germline V and J ends were trimmed by 5 bases and 15 bases, with 17 bases remaining between them. CDR3 length: 12 amino acids. Germline assignment: CDR1 SGHTA and CDR2 FQGTGA. The CDR3 is CASSDPGTPPFF. DNA of the CDR3: TGTGCCAGCAGCGATCCCGGGACTCCGCCGTTCTTC. The entire variable domain, with the rest obtained from reference TRBV7-3 and TRBJ2-1, is as follows: GAGVSQTPSNKVTEKGKYVELRCDPISGHTALYWYRQSLGQGPEFLIYFQGTGAADDSGLPNDRFFAVRPEGSVSTLKIQRTERGDSAVYLCASSDPGTPPFFGPGTRLTVL.

CDR3 amino acids: CASSLTGLAGRDEQFF. Written as DNA, the CDR3 is TGCGCCAGCAGCTTAACGGGACTAGCGGGGAGGGATGAGCAGTTCTTC. The V call is TRBV5-1, the J call TRBJ2-1; 13 bases are shared with TRBD2. The germline V gene has CDR1 SGHRS and CDR2 YFSETQ. V lost 2 bases, J lost 8 bases, and 7 bases stayed unmatched. The CDR3 sequence is 16 residues long. The complete variable domain, with remaining parts taken from reference TRBV5-1 and TRBJ2-1, reads KAGVTQTPRYLIKTRGQQVTLSCSPISGHRSVSWYQQTPGQGLQFLFEYFSETQRNKGNFPGRFSGRQFSNSRSEMNVSTLELGDSALYLCASSLTGLAGRDEQFFGPGTRLTVL.

The rearrangement joins TRBV7-2 to TRBJ1-5; a weak D match, TRBD1 (5 bases). The V end was cut by 1 base, the J end by 6 bases, with 16 bases between. Germline values: CDR1 SGHTA, CDR2 FQGNSA. The CDR3 spans 16 residues. CDR3 residues: CASSLGDRDGGQPQHF. The CDR3, as DNA: TGTGCCAGCAGCTTAGGCGACCGGGACGGGGGTCAGCCCCAGCATTTT.

The chain has TRBV21-1 and TRBJ2-7; the D call of TRBD1 is as the table states it, not checked on the DNA. TRBV21-1 is listed as a pseudogene. The CDR3 is 19 residues long. This CDR3 reads CASKTPGQQKIPSNYEQYF. The CDR3 nucleotides read TGTGCCAGCAAAACACCGGGACAGCAAAAAATTCCAAGCAACTACGAGCAGTACTTC.

The rearrangement uses TRBV5-4 and TRBJ2-5, with TRBD1 matching 7 bases. This CDR3 spans 14 amino acids. The germline V gene encodes CDR1 SGHNT and CDR2 YYREEE (reference sequence). Trimming removed 4 bases from V and 3 bases from J; junction bases left unmatched: 6. This CDR3 is CASSAVDREETQYF. For the CDR3, the DNA is TGTGCCAGCAGCGCGGTTGACAGGGAAGAGACCCAGTACTTC.

The rearrangement links TRBV6-5 to TRBJ1-2, with 9 nucleotides matching TRBD1. The V gene's germline CDR1 is MNHEY and CDR2 SVGAGI. After removal of 6 bases from V and 4 bases from J, the junction contained 9 bases not matched to a gene. This CDR3 is built from 15 residues. This CDR3 reads CASRATGGLGYGYTF. The CDR3 region has the DNA TGTGCCAGCAGGGCCACAGGGGGCTTAGGCTATGGCTACACCTTC.

CDR3 sequence reads: CASRLGTGNTEAFF. DNA for the CDR3: TGTGCCAGTAGACTCGGGACAGGTAACACTGAAGCTTTCTTT. V is TRBV19 and J is TRBJ1-1; 8 nucleotides agree with TRBD1. Losses at the gene ends were 6 bases for V and 2 bases for J; bases not matched to a gene: 5. The CDR3 has 14 amino acids. Germline CDR1 reads LNHDA; CDR2 reads SQIVND (reference sequence).

This chain links TRBV2 with TRBJ2-7; D may be TRBD1 (5 bases). The CDR3 has 15 residues. V was trimmed by 7 bases and J by 2 bases, leaving 18 bases between them. Germline values: CDR1 SNHLY, CDR2 FYNNEI. The CDR3 region has the DNA TGTGCCAGCAAAGAGGCAAGGGGCGAAACCTACGAGCAGTACTTC. Translated: CASKEARGETYEQYF.

The J gene is TRBJ1-1, the V gene TRBV5-1, with 10 bases identical to TRBD1. CDR3 length: 18 amino acids. The ends lost 3 bases at V and 1 base at J; junction bases unmatched: 12. Germline assignment: CDR1 SGHRS and CDR2 YFSETQ. CDR3: CASSWWTGGSRTNTEAFF. The CDR3 DNA sequence: TGCGCCAGCAGCTGGTGGACAGGGGGTTCAAGGACGAACACTGAAGCTTTCTTT.

V usage is TRBV4-1 and J usage is TRBJ2-7; 7 bases fit TRBD2. Germline V gene lookup returns CDR1 MGHRA and CDR2 YSYEKL. The CDR3 is 16 amino acids. Unmatched junction bases numbered 9, after V lost 2 bases and J lost 2 bases. The CDR3 DNA reads TGCGCCAGCAGCCAAACCAGCGGGACCGGCGCCTACGAGCAGTACTTC. Its translation: CASSQTSGTGAYEQYF.

This chain connects TRBV12-5 to TRBJ2-3, with TRBD2 as a possible D gene (6 bases). Trimming pared 5 bases from V and 1 base from J, leaving 10 bases between. Germline assignment: CDR1 LGHNT and CDR2 FRNRAP. The CDR3 runs to 14 residues. The CDR3, as DNA: TGTGCTAGTGGTGGGGAGGCGGGCACAGATACGCAGTATTTT. Its translation is CASGGEAGTDTQYF.

For this clone: The junction shows a germline mismatch at one end, possibly a read error. The genes are TRBV7-9 and TRBJ2-1; 9 positions match TRBD1. This CDR3 contains 16 residues. The V gene's germline CDR1 is SEHNR and CDR2 FQNEAQ (reference sequence). The CDR3 here is CSSSSTGTGPVGEQFF. As DNA, the CDR3 is TGTTCCAGCAGTTCGACCGGGACAGGGCCCGTGGGTGAGCAGTTCTTC.

The chain has TRBV7-2 and TRBJ2-3; TRBD1 matches 7 bases. With V trimmed by 6 bases and J by 4 bases, 10 bases remained unmatched. The germline V gene encodes CDR1 SGHTA and CDR2 FQGNSA. This CDR3 is built from 15 residues. The CDR3 bases are TGTGCCAGCAGACCTGACAGGGTAGTTTCAGATACGCAGTATTTT. Residues: CASRPDRVVSDTQYF.

CDR3 region: CASSPGLGYEQYF. The DNA for the CDR3 is TGTGCCAGCAGCCCGGGACTTGGCTACGAGCAGTACTTC. V usage is TRBV27 and J usage is TRBJ2-7, with D perhaps matching TRBD2 (6 bases). This CDR3 has 13 residues. The germline gives CDR1 MNHEY, CDR2 SMNVEV (reference sequence). Trimming removed 6 bases from V and 3 bases from J, with 12 bases in between.